The 22 T cell receptor beta chains below all came from one sample that was sequenced in a study of T cell responses to AZD1222 COVID-19 vaccine. The repertoire was sequenced with immunoSEQ multiplex PCR; TCRdb's copy has only in-frame clones and lacks some. The data contain about 160,000 clones, 92% of them seen just once; the ten biggest clones take up approximately 3.3%. The sample consisted of peripheral blood, taken 28 days after the second AZD1222 dose. Receptor source: an adult who received the AZD1222 COVID-19 vaccine.

The chain uses TRBV10-3 and TRBJ2-1; TRBD2 matches 10 bases. The germline V gene has CDR1 ENHRY and CDR2 SYGVKD. There are 14 residues in the CDR3. Trimming took 6 bases from V and 7 from J; bases not matched to a gene: 6. The CDR3 protein is CAISSSGSKNEQFF. Written as DNA, the CDR3 is TGTGCCATCAGCTCTAGCGGGAGCAAGAATGAGCAGTTCTTC.

This CDR3 reads CASKQESYEQYF. CDR3 coding DNA: TGTGCCAGCAAACAGGAGTCCTACGAGCAGTACTTC. The chain links TRBV2 to TRBJ2-7; D perhaps matches TRBD1 (5 bases). The CDR3 contains 12 residues. Trimming pared 7 bases from V and 1 base from J, leaving 8 bases between. Germline V gene lookup returns CDR1 SNHLY and CDR2 FYNNEI.

The chain is built from TRBV19 and TRBJ1-5; 8 bases fit TRBD1. Trimming took 4 bases from V and 0 from J; bases not matched to a gene: 11. This CDR3 contains 18 residues. The germline V gene has CDR1 LNHDA and CDR2 SQIVND (reference sequence). CDR3 coding DNA: TGTGCCAGTAGTAACCGGGACAGGTTCATCTATAGCAATCAGCCCCAGCATTTT. It encodes CASSNRDRFIYSNQPQHF. The full variable domain, in which reference TRBV19 and TRBJ1-5 provide the parts outside the CDR3, is DGGITQSPKYLFRKEGQNVTLSCEQNLNHDAMYWYRQDPGQGLRLIYYSQIVNDFQKGDIAEGYSVSREKKESFPLTVTSAQKNPTAFYLCASSNRDRFIYSNQPQHFGDGTRLSIL.

V and J are TRBV28 and TRBJ2-7; the match to TRBD1 covers 8 bases. This CDR3 is 14 amino acids long. CDR1 and CDR2 from the germline V gene are MDHEN and SYDVKM. The V segment lost 7 bases and the J segment 3 bases; nucleotides outside the gene matches: 8. CDR3 bases: TGTGCCAGCACCAAGCTCGGACAGGGCTACGAGCAGTACTTC. Its translation: CASTKLGQGYEQYF.

This chain uses TRBV4-2 with TRBJ1-2; tentatively, D is TRBD1 (6 bases). V lost 1 base, J lost 6 bases, and 12 bases lay in between. CDR1 and CDR2 from the germline V gene are LGHNA and YNFKEQ. The length of the CDR3 is 14 residues. CDR3 protein: CASSQGGTPDGYTF. CDR3 DNA: TGTGCCAGCAGCCAAGGGGGGACACCCGATGGCTACACCTTC.

V and J are TRBV3-1 (or the pseudogene TRBV3-2) and TRBJ2-7; TRBD1 matches 8 bases. The CDR3 has 17 amino acids. The junction had 9 bases not matched to a gene; V was cut back by 0 bases and J by 2 bases. CDR1 is LGHDT, CDR2 YNNKEL, per germline (reference sequence). The CDR3 region is CASSQEGSGQGAYEQYF. CDR3 in DNA: TGTGCCAGCAGCCAAGAGGGCAGTGGACAGGGTGCCTACGAGCAGTACTTC.

V is TRBV5-1 and J is TRBJ2-7, with a possible D match to TRBD1 (6 bases). Germline CDR1 is SGHRS and CDR2 is YFSETQ. Trimming shortened V by 4 bases and J by 5 bases, and 16 bases separated the two germline ends. The CDR3 spans 14 residues. CDR3 DNA: TGCGCCAGCAGCACCGGACAGCCGACTGACGAGCAGTACTTC. This translates into CASSTGQPTDEQYF. The entire variable domain, with the rest obtained from reference TRBV5-1 and TRBJ2-7, is as follows: KAGVTQTPRYLIKTRGQQVTLSCSPISGHRSVSWYQQTPGQGLQFLFEYFSETQRNKGNFPGRFSGRQFSNSRSEMNVSTLELGDSALYLCASSTGQPTDEQYFGPGTRLTVT.

The CDR3 here is CASSERFYEQYF. The CDR3 bases are TGTGCCAGCAGTGAAAGGTTCTACGAGCAGTACTTC. The V gene is TRBV6-1, the J gene TRBJ2-7; D gene uncertain. V was shortened by 2 bases and J by 3 bases, with 5 bases between the two germline ends. From germline, CDR1 is MNHNS and CDR2 SASEGT. This CDR3 spans 12 amino acids.

The CDR3 sequence is CASSLQGQQFF. The CDR3 DNA follows: TGTGCCAGCAGCTTGCAGGGGCAGCAGTTCTTC. This sequence joins TRBV5-6 and TRBJ2-1; weak D call: TRBD1 (6 bases). Germline V gene data show CDR1 as SGHDT and CDR2 as YYEEEE. V dropped 1 base and J dropped 11 bases, with 7 bases sitting between them. There are 11 residues in the CDR3.

This clone has only one observation. The chain links TRBV5-1 to TRBJ1-2; no definite D call. Germline V gives CDR1 SGHRS, CDR2 YFSETQ. V shed 6 bases and J shed 0 bases, with 15 bases lying between them. The CDR3 loop spans 15 amino acids. CDR3: CASNPDWSPNYGYTF. CDR3 bases: TGCGCCAGCAACCCAGACTGGTCCCCTAACTATGGCTACACCTTC.

This chain connects TRBV7-2 to TRBJ2-4, with D possibly matching TRBD1 (5 bases). This CDR3 comprises 13 residues. Per the germline V gene, CDR1 is SGHTA and CDR2 is FQGNSA. V was cut by 8 bases and J by 0 bases, with 8 bases left in between. The CDR3 is CASRQPAKNIQYF. In nucleotides, the CDR3 is TGTGCCAGCCGACAGCCAGCCAAAAACATTCAGTACTTC.

The chain joins TRBV5-1 to TRBJ1-4; the D is unclear. Germline V gene sequence: CDR1 SGHRS, CDR2 YFSETQ. This CDR3 has 15 residues. V gave up 5 bases and J gave up 2 bases, with 13 bases separating them. CDR3 amino acids: CASREGGRTNEKLFF. CDR3 bases: TGCGCCAGCAGAGAGGGAGGGCGGACTAATGAAAAACTGTTTTTT.

The chain combines TRBV19 with TRBJ1-5; no clear D. The CDR3 runs to 14 residues. Trimming pared 3 bases from V and 0 bases from J, leaving 6 bases between. Germline values: CDR1 LNHDA, CDR2 SQIVND (reference sequence). CDR3 in amino acids: CASSIRLSNQPQHF. For the CDR3, the DNA is TGTGCCAGTAGTATCCGGCTTAGCAATCAGCCCCAGCATTTT.

This clone came up once. The rearrangement links TRBV28 to TRBJ1-3; 8 bases align to TRBD1. In germline, CDR1 is MDHEN, CDR2 SYDVKM. The CDR3 loop spans 14 amino acids. V gave up 8 bases and J gave up 1 base; unmatched junction bases: 4. CDR3 sequence reads: CASLTGASGNTIYF. CDR3 nucleotide sequence: TGTGCCAGCCTGACAGGGGCTTCTGGAAACACCATATATTTT.

J is TRBJ2-5 and V is TRBV20-1, with D uncertain. The CDR3 is 11 residues long. CDR1 is DFQATT, CDR2 SNEGSKA, per germline (reference sequence). V lost 5 bases, J lost 2 bases, and 6 bases lay in between. CDR3 DNA sequence: TGCAGTGCTCTCACACAAGAGACCCAGTACTTC. Translation: CSALTQETQYF.

This chain connects TRBV7-2 to TRBJ1-5; a possible D gene is TRBD1 (5 bases). The CDR3 has 19 amino acids. Trimming left V 4 bases short and J 4 bases short, with 26 bases between. In germline, CDR1 is SGHTA, CDR2 FQGNSA. CDR3 sequence reads: CASSSQGWDSNLGNQPQHF. The CDR3 DNA sequence: TGTGCCAGCAGCTCCCAGGGCTGGGACTCCAATTTGGGGAATCAGCCCCAGCATTTT.

This rearrangement joins TRBV10-2 to TRBJ1-4, with a possible D match to TRBD1 (5 bases). V shed 0 bases and J shed 3 bases, with 14 bases lying between them. Per germline, CDR1 WSHSY and CDR2 SAAADI. The CDR3 has 17 residues. CDR3 region: CASSESNRLNPNEKLFF. The CDR3 DNA reads TGCGCCAGCAGTGAGTCGAACAGGTTAAACCCTAATGAAAAACTGTTTTTT.

The chain is built from TRBV5-1 and TRBJ2-1, with 9 bases aligning to TRBD2. The V gene end was trimmed by 7 bases and the J gene end by 7 bases; junction bases not matched to a gene: 6. The CDR3 is 13 residues long. Germline V gives CDR1 SGHRS, CDR2 YFSETQ. The CDR3 loop reads CASGKREVNEQFF. CDR3 bases: TGCGCCAGCGGCAAGCGGGAGGTGAATGAGCAGTTCTTC.

V usage is TRBV28 and J usage is TRBJ2-7, with D tentatively TRBD2 (5 bases). Germline values: CDR1 MDHEN, CDR2 SYDVKM. This CDR3 has 14 residues. Trimming pared 2 bases from V and 3 bases from J, leaving 11 bases between. The CDR3: CASSLSRAGYEQYF. The CDR3, as DNA: TGTGCCAGCAGTTTAAGTCGGGCGGGCTACGAGCAGTACTTC.

The chain links TRBV15 to TRBJ1-5; D is possibly TRBD1 (6 bases). The CDR3 sequence is 14 residues long. Per the germline V gene, CDR1 is LNHNV and CDR2 is YYDKDF (reference sequence). V lost 0 bases, J lost 7 bases, and 10 bases lay in between. The CDR3 DNA reads TGTGCCACCAGCAGAGATCAGGGGAACCAGCCCCAGCATTTT. The encoded protein is CATSRDQGNQPQHF.

The rearrangement joins TRBV21-1 to TRBJ1-1; the table assigns TRBD1, which was not confirmed against the DNA. TRBV21-1 is noted as a pseudogene. This CDR3 has 16 amino acids. The CDR3: CASSTRQGKGFTEAFF. The DNA for the CDR3 is TGTGCCAGCAGCACGCGACAGGGCAAGGGTTTCACTGAAGCTTTCTTT.

The chain joins TRBV7-2 to TRBJ2-7, with 8 bases aligning to TRBD1. Unmatched junction bases numbered 5, after V lost 4 bases and J lost 3 bases. This CDR3 contains 14 residues. Germline V gene data show CDR1 as SGHTA and CDR2 as FQGNSA. CDR3 protein: CASSSDREFYEQYF. As DNA, the CDR3 is TGTGCCAGCAGCTCGGACAGGGAATTCTACGAGCAGTACTTC.